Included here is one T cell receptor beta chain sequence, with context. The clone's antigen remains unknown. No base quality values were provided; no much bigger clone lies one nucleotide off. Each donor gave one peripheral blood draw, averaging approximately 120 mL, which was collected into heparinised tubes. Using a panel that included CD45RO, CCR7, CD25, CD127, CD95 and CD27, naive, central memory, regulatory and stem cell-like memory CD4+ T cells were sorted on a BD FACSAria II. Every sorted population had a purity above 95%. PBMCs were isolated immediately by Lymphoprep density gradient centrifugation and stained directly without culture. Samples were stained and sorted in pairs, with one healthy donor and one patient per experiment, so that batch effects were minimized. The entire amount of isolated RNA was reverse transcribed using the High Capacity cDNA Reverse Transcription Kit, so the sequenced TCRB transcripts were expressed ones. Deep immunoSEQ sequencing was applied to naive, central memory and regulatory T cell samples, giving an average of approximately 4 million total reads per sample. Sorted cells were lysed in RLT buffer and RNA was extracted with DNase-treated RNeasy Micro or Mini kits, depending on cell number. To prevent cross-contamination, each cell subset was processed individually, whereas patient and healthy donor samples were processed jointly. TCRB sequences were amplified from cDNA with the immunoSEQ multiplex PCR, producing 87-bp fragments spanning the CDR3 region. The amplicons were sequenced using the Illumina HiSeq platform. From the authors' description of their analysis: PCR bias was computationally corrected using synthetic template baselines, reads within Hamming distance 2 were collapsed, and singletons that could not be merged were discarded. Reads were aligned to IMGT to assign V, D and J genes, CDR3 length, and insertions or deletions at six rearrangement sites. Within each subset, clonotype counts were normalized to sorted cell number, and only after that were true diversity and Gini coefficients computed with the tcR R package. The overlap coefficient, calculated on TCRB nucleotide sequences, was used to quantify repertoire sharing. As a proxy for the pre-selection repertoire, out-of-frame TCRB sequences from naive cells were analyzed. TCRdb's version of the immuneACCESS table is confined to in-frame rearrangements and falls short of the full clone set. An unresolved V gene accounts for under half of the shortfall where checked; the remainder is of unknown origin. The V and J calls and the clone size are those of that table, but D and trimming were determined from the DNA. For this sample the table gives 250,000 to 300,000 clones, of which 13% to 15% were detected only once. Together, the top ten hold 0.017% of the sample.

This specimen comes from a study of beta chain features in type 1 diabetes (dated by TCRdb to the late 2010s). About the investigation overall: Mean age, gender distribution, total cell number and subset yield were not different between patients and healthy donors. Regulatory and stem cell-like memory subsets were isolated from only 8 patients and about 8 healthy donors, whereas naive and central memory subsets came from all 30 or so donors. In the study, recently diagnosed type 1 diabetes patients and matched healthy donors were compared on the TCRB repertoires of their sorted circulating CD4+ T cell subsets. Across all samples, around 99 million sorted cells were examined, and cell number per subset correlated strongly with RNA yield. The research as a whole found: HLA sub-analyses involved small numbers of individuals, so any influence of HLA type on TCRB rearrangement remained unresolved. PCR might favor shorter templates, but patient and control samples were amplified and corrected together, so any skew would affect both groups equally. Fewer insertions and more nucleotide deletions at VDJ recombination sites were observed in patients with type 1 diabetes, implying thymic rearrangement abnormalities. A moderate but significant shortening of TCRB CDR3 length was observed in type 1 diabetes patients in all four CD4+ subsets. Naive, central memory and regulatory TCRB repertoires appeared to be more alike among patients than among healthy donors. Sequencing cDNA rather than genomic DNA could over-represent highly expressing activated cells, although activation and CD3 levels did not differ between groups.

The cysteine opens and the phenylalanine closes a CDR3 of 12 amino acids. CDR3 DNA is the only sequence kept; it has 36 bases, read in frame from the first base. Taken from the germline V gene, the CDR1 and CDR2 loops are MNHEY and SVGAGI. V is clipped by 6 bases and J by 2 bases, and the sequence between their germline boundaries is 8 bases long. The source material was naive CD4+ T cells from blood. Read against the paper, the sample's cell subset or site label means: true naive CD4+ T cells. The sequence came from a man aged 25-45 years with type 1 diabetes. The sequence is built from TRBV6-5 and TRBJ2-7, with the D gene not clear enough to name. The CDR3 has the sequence CASSRGPYEQYF. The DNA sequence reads TGTGCCAGCAGCCGCGGCCCCTACGAGCAGTACTTC.